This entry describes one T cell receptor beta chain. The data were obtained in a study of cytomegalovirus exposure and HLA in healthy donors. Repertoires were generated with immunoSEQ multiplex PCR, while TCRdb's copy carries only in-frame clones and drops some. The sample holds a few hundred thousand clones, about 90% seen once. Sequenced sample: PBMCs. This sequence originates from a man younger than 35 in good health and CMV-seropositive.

The CDR3 DNA follows: TGCAGCGTTGAAGTAGGTATCGGCACTGAAGCTTTCTTT. This gives the protein CSVEVGIGTEAFF. The rearrangement joins TRBV29-1 to TRBJ1-1, with D unresolved. The V gene's germline CDR1 is SQVTM and CDR2 ANQGSEA. This CDR3 has 13 residues. Trimming left V 1 base short and J 4 bases short, with 10 bases between. Together with reference TRBV29-1 and TRBJ1-1, the CDR3 gives the full variable domain: SAVISQKPSRDICQRGTSLTIQCQVDSQVTMMFWYRQQPGQSLTLIATANQGSEATYESGFVIDKFPISRPNLTFSTLTVSNMSPEDSSIYLCSVEVGIGTEAFFGQGTRLTVV.